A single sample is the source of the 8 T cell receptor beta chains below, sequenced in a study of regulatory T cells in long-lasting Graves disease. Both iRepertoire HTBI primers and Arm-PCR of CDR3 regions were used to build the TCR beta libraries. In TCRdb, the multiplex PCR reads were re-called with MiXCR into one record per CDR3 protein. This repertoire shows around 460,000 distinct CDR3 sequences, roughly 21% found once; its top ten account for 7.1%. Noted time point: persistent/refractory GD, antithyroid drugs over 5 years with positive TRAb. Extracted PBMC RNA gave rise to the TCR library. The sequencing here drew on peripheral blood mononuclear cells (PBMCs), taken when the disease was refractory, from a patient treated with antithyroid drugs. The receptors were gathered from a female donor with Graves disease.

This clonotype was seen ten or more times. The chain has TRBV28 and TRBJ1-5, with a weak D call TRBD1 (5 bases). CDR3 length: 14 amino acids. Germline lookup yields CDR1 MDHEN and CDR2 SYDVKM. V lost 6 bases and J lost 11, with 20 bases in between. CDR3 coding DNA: TGTGCCAGCAGAGAGGGGCAGGTTGTACGGTCCCAGCATTTT. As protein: CASREGQVVRSQHF.

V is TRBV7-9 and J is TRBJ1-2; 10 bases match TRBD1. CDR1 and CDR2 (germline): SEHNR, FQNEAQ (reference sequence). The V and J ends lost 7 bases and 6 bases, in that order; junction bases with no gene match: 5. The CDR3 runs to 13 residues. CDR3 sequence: CASKETGGDGYTF. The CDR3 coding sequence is TGTGCCAGCAAAGAGACAGGGGGCGATGGCTACACCTTC. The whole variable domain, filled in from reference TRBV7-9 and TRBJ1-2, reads DTGVSQNPRHKITKRGQNVTFRCDPISEHNRLYWYRQTLGQGPEFLTYFQNEAQLEKSRLLSDRFSAERPKGSFSTLEIQRTEQGDSAMYLCASKETGGDGYTFGSGTRLTVV.

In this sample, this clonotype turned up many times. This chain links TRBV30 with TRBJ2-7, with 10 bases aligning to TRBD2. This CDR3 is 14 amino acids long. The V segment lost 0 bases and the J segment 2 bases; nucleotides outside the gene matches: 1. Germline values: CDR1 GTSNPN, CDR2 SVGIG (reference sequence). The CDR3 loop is CAWSVSGGAYEQYF. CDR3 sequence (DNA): TGTGCCTGGAGTGTAAGCGGGGGGGCCTACGAGCAGTACTTC.

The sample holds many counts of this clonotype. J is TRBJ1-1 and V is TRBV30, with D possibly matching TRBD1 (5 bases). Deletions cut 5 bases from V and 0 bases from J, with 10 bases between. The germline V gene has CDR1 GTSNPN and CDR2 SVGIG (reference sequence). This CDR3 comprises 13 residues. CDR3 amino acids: CAWYRSMNTEAFF. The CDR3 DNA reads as TGTGCCTGGTACAGGAGTATGAACACTGAAGCTTTCTTT.

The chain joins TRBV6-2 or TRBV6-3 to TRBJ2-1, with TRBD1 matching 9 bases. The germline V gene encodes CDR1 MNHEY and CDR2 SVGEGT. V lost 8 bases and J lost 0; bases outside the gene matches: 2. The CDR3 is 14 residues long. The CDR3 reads CASGDRVSYNEQFF. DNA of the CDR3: TGTGCCAGCGGGGACAGGGTCTCCTACAATGAGCAGTTCTTC.

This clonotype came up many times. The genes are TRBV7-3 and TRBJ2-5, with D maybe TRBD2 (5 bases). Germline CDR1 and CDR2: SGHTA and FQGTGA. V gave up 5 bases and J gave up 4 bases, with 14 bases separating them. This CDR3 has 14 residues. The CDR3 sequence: CASSQTGNGETQYF. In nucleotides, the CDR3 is TGTGCCAGCAGCCAGACCGGGAATGGAGAGACCCAGTACTTC.

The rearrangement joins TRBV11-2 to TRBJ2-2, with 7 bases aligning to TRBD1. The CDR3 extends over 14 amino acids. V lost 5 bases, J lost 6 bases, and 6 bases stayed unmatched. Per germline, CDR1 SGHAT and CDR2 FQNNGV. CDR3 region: CASSLPTGSGELFF. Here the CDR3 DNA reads TGTGCCAGCAGCCTACCGACAGGGTCCGGGGAGCTGTTTTTT.

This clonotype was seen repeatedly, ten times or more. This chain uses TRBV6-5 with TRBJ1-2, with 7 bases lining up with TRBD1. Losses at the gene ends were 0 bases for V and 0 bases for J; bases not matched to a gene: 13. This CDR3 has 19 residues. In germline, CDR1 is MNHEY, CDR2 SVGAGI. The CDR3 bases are TGTGCCAGCAGTTACTCGACTCCAACCAGACAGGGAGCTAACTATGGCTACACCTTC. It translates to CASSYSTPTRQGANYGYTF.